The 27 T cell receptor beta chains reported below all come from one sample, sequenced in a study of beta chain features in type 1 diabetes. The investigators reverse transcribed all of the isolated RNA, so they sequenced expressed TCRB transcripts. Sequencing used immunoSEQ multiplex PCR; TCRdb keeps in-frame clones, though not all of them. The sample contains roughly 240,000 clones, around 68% of which appear only once. The sequenced sample consisted of naive CD4+ T cells from blood. The receptors were gathered from a man in his thirties or forties in good health.

The chain is built from TRBV15 and TRBJ2-1, with 7 bases identical to TRBD1. The V gene's germline CDR1 is LNHNV and CDR2 YYDKDF (reference sequence). V lost 8 bases and J lost 5; bases outside the gene matches: 12. The CDR3 consists of 15 residues. This chain's CDR3 is CATSQDGDRNNEQFF. Here the CDR3 DNA reads TGTGCCACCTCCCAGGATGGGGACAGAAACAATGAGCAGTTCTTC.

The chain couples TRBV29-1 to TRBJ2-3; D ambiguous. Looked up from germline, CDR1 is SQVTM and CDR2 is ANQGSEA. The CDR3 runs 15 residues. V was pared by 6 bases and J by 0 bases, with 16 bases between. This CDR3 reads CSVPSAFSSTDTQYF. The CDR3 DNA reads TGCAGCGTCCCCTCGGCCTTTTCGAGCACAGATACGCAGTATTTT.

The chain joins TRBV27 to TRBJ1-6; D uncertain. The CDR3 is 14 amino acids. Germline lookup yields CDR1 MNHEY and CDR2 SMNVEV (reference sequence). V was clipped by 3 bases and J by 6 bases, with 9 bases between them. DNA of the CDR3: TGTGCCAGCAGTTTCAAAGAGTCTAATTCACCCCTCCACTTT. It specifies CASSFKESNSPLHF.

CDR3 loop: CASRDFRGAWETQYF. The CDR3 bases are TGTGCCAGCAGGGATTTTCGGGGGGCATGGGAGACCCAGTACTTC. This sequence joins TRBV7-8 and TRBJ2-5; perhaps TRBD2 as D (7 bases). The germline CDR1 and CDR2 sequences are SGHVS and FQNEAQ. V lost 6 bases to trimming and J lost 5 bases, with 19 bases between them. The CDR3 has 15 amino acids.

The rearrangement joins TRBV7-9 to TRBJ2-7; D unresolved. The CDR3 spans 11 residues. V lost 1 base and J 13 bases, leaving 11 bases between the germline ends. CDR1 and CDR2 (germline): SEHNR, FQNEAQ (reference sequence). CDR3 in amino acids: CASSLEGPQYF. CDR3 in DNA: TGTGCCAGCAGCTTAGAAGGTCCTCAATACTTC.

As to this clone: Other DNA sequences of this sample code for an identical CDR3. J is TRBJ2-7 and V is TRBV15, with 7 bases fitting TRBD1. This CDR3 contains 14 residues. CDR1 LNHNV and CDR2 YYDKDF come from the germline V gene (reference sequence). V was clipped by 1 base and J by 2 bases; unmatched bases: 2. This CDR3 is CATSRGQGPYEQYF. CDR3 bases: TGTGCCACCAGCAGAGGACAGGGACCCTACGAGCAGTACTTC.

The chain couples TRBV4-3 to TRBJ2-1; TRBD2 matches at 7 bases. CDR3 length equals 16 residues. The germline V gene has CDR1 LGHNA and CDR2 YSLEER. V lost 3 bases and J lost 7; bases outside the gene matches: 12. The CDR3 DNA follows: TGCGCCAGCAGCCACGGGACTAACAGCGCCTGGAATGAGCAGTTCTTC. Protein sequence: CASSHGTNSAWNEQFF.

The chain carries TRBV30 and TRBJ1-2; tentatively, D is TRBD1 (5 bases). Trimming left V 0 bases short and J 8 bases short, with 13 bases between. This CDR3 is built from 13 residues. CDR1 GTSNPN and CDR2 SVGIG come from the germline V gene (reference sequence). The CDR3 protein is CAWSVGVGHGYTF. CDR3 nucleotides: TGTGCCTGGAGTGTAGGAGTAGGACACGGCTACACCTTC.

This chain connects TRBV4-1 to TRBJ2-1; a weak D match, TRBD2 (5 bases). CDR1 is MGHRA, CDR2 YSYEKL, per germline. The CDR3 is 17 amino acids. Trimming left V 4 bases short and J 0 bases short, with 16 bases between. The CDR3 protein is CASSRGMDLRSYNEQFF. The CDR3 DNA is TGCGCCAGCAGCCGAGGGATGGACCTTCGCTCCTACAATGAGCAGTTCTTC.

The chain uses TRBV2 and TRBJ2-3; tentatively, D is TRBD1 or TRBD2 (5 bases each). Germline CDR1 is SNHLY and CDR2 is FYNNEI. This CDR3 has 12 amino acids. The germline V and J ends were trimmed by 6 bases and 8 bases, with 12 bases remaining between them. CDR3 loop: CASRGPGGTQYF. The CDR3, as DNA: TGTGCCAGCAGGGGACCTGGGGGTACGCAGTATTTT.

The chain carries TRBV27 and TRBJ2-3, with D tentatively TRBD1 or TRBD2 (6 bases each). This CDR3 comprises 14 residues. The germline V and J ends were trimmed by 4 bases and 2 bases, with 10 bases remaining between them. CDR1 is MNHEY, CDR2 SMNVEV, per germline (reference sequence). CDR3 coding DNA: TGTGCCAGCAGTTGGGGGCGGGACACAGATACGCAGTATTTT. Protein: CASSWGRDTDTQYF.

The chain couples TRBV9 to TRBJ2-1; D may correspond to TRBD1 or TRBD2 (5 bases each). The CDR3 covers 15 residues. Between the trimmed V and J ends, which lost 2 bases and 5 bases, there was a span of 14 bases. Germline V gene lookup returns CDR1 SGDLS and CDR2 YYNGEE. As DNA, the CDR3 is TGTGCCAGCAGCGTCAAGGGGTCGGGGAACAATGAGCAGTTCTTC. It yields the protein CASSVKGSGNNEQFF.

V usage is TRBV2 and J usage is TRBJ2-1, with TRBD2 matching over 8 bases. Germline CDR1 is SNHLY and CDR2 is FYNNEI. V lost 10 bases to trimming and J lost 4 bases; unmatched junction nucleotides: 9. The length of the CDR3 is 14 residues. The CDR3 DNA reads TGTGCCACCAGAATATTAGCGGGGTACAATGAGCAGTTCTTC. This sequence encodes CATRILAGYNEQFF.

This chain uses TRBV7-2 with TRBJ2-3, with 10 bases matching TRBD2. V shed 5 bases and J 1 base; nucleotides not matched to a gene: 6. Germline V gene lookup returns CDR1 SGHTA and CDR2 FQGNSA. The CDR3 spans 16 residues. This chain's CDR3 is CASSHLAGARTDTQYF. Written as DNA, the CDR3 is TGTGCCAGCAGCCACCTAGCGGGGGCCCGCACAGATACGCAGTATTTT. Filled out from reference TRBV7-2 and TRBJ2-3, the complete variable domain reads GAGVSQSPSNKVTEKGKDVELRCDPISGHTALYWYRQSLGQGLEFLIYFQGNSAPDKSGLPSDRFSAERTGGSVSTLTIQRTQQEDSAVYLCASSHLAGARTDTQYFGPGTRLTVL.

The chain couples TRBV7-2 to TRBJ1-6, with a tentative D call TRBD1 (6 bases). V was pared by 4 bases and J by 9 bases, with 16 bases between. The germline V gene encodes CDR1 SGHTA and CDR2 FQGNSA. This CDR3 contains 15 residues. The CDR3 sequence: CASSSTGRSGSPLHF. The CDR3 nucleotides are TGTGCCAGCAGCTCTACAGGGCGGAGTGGTTCACCCCTCCACTTT.

The chain links TRBV5-4 to TRBJ2-3; TRBD2 matches 7 bases. J was trimmed by 8 bases and V by 4 bases; bases with no gene match: 13. Germline V gives CDR1 SGHNT, CDR2 YYREEE (reference sequence). The CDR3 loop spans 15 amino acids. In DNA, the CDR3 is TGTGCCAGCAGCAGCAATGCCATATCGGGGGGTACGCAGTATTTT. It specifies CASSSNAISGGTQYF.

The V call is TRBV29-1, the J call TRBJ2-7; TRBD2 aligns across 7 bases. J gave up 6 bases and V 3 bases, and 5 bases lay outside the gene matches. CDR1 and CDR2 (germline): SQVTM, ANQGSEA. The length of the CDR3 is 12 residues. CDR3 nucleotide sequence: TGCAGCGTTGATTCCAGGGAGGGCGAGCAGTACTTC. It is translated as CSVDSREGEQYF.

This clone was observed once. The chain joins TRBV5-6 to TRBJ1-1; D might be TRBD1 (6 bases). Germline loops: CDR1 SGHDT, CDR2 YYEEEE. The V end was cut by 4 bases, the J end by 6 bases, with 22 bases between. CDR3 size: 16 residues. CDR3 bases: TGTGCCAGCAGCGGAGATACAGGGAAGCGGAGCGCTGAAGCTTTCTTT. This sequence encodes CASSGDTGKRSAEAFF. Full variable domain (missing parts from reference TRBV5-6 and TRBJ1-1): DAGVTQSPTHLIKTRGQQVTLRCSPKSGHDTVSWYQQALGQGPQFIFQYYEEEERQRGNFPDRFSGHQFPNYSSELNVNALLLGDSALYLCASSGDTGKRSAEAFFGQGTRLTVV.

CDR3 residues: CASSQERYMNTEAFF. The CDR3 region has the DNA TGCGCCAGCAGCCAAGAGCGTTATATGAACACTGAAGCTTTCTTT. The gene calls are TRBV4-1 and TRBJ1-1; D remains ambiguous. V gave up 0 bases and J gave up 0 bases, with 8 bases separating them. The germline gives CDR1 MGHRA, CDR2 YSYEKL. The CDR3 is made up of 15 amino acids.

The V and J genes are TRBV7-9 and TRBJ2-1; TRBD2 matches at 7 bases. The CDR3 covers 17 residues. J lost 2 bases, V lost 5 bases, and 12 bases had no gene match. Germline V gene data show CDR1 as SEHNR and CDR2 as FQNEAQ (reference sequence). CDR3 amino acids: CASSPVRGEGTYNEQFF. The CDR3, as DNA: TGTGCCAGCAGCCCCGTCCGAGGGGAGGGTACCTACAATGAGCAGTTCTTC.

The rearrangement uses TRBV4-1 and TRBJ2-1; 13 positions match TRBD2. V trimming: 4 bases; J trimming: 3 bases; junction bases outside the gene matches: 6. Germline V gives CDR1 MGHRA, CDR2 YSYEKL. CDR3 length equals 17 residues. The DNA of the CDR3 is TGCGCCAGCAGCCGGGGACTAGCGGGGCCCGGCTACAATGAGCAGTTCTTC. This encodes CASSRGLAGPGYNEQFF.

The genes are TRBV2 and TRBJ1-1, with D uncertain. V was cut by 7 bases and J by 6 bases, with 15 bases left in between. The CDR3 loop spans 13 amino acids. Germline loops: CDR1 SNHLY, CDR2 FYNNEI. Here the CDR3 DNA reads TGTGCCAGCAACAAAAGACGGACGGCTGAAGCTTTCTTT. This gives the protein CASNKRRTAEAFF.

The gene calls are TRBV29-1 and TRBJ2-3; 8 positions agree with TRBD1. Looked up from germline, CDR1 is SQVTM and CDR2 is ANQGSEA. CDR3 length: 14 amino acids. The junction had 4 bases not matched to a gene; V was cut back by 5 bases and J by 0 bases. The CDR3 protein is CSVRTGTSTDTQYF. As DNA, the CDR3 is TGCAGCGTTCGGACAGGGACTAGCACAGATACGCAGTATTTT.

J is TRBJ2-3 and V is TRBV20-1; no definite D call. The CDR3 is 11 residues long. Per germline, CDR1 DFQATT and CDR2 SNEGSKA (reference sequence). The V end lost 7 bases, the J end lost 5 bases, and 10 bases lay between the germline ends. CDR3 residues: CSVIREDTQYF. The CDR3 region has the DNA TGCAGTGTAATTAGGGAAGATACGCAGTATTTT.

This clone was seen more than once but under ten times. The chain has TRBV29-1 and TRBJ1-1; D remains ambiguous. Germline values: CDR1 SQVTM, CDR2 ANQGSEA. CDR3 length equals 14 residues. V was cut by 1 base and J by 6 bases, with 15 bases left in between. CDR3 loop: CSVEVSGALSEAFF. The CDR3 coding sequence is TGCAGCGTTGAAGTTTCGGGAGCCCTATCTGAAGCTTTCTTT.

The chain is built from TRBV4-1 and TRBJ2-1; 12 bases match TRBD2. The V segment lost 1 base and the J segment 7 bases; nucleotides outside the gene matches: 5. Germline lookup yields CDR1 MGHRA and CDR2 YSYEKL. The CDR3 sequence is 16 residues long. This CDR3 is CASSQGLAGGRNEQFF. The CDR3 DNA sequence: TGCGCCAGCAGCCAAGGGCTAGCGGGAGGGCGTAATGAGCAGTTCTTC.

The CDR3 loop is CACGDGNQPQHF. In DNA, the CDR3 is TGTGCCTGTGGGGACGGCAATCAGCCCCAGCATTTT. V gene TRBV30 combines with J gene TRBJ1-5; possible D gene TRBD1, 5 bases. The germline V and J ends were trimmed by 6 bases and 2 bases, with 8 bases remaining between them. Germline assignment: CDR1 GTSNPN and CDR2 SVGIG (reference sequence). CDR3 length: 12 residues.